This note documents a single T cell receptor (beta chain) sequence. The CDR3 extends over 14 amino acids. CDR1 and CDR2 (germline): MNHEY, SVGAGI. V lost 2 bases, J lost 5 bases, and 12 bases lay in between. This sample is part of a study of T cell changes during pregnancy in multiple sclerosis. Generated by immunoSEQ multiplex PCR, the TCRdb table keeps only in-frame clones and is missing some. Of around 68,000 clones listed, about 90% are singletons. The receptor comes from a female donor with multiple sclerosis, enrolled in a pregnancy study. The sample in question was CD4+ T cells from peripheral blood mononuclear cells, obtained before pregnancy. The V and J genes are TRBV6-5 and TRBJ1-1; a weak D match, TRBD1 (5 bases). DNA for the CDR3: TGTGCCAGCAGTTACGGTAGGGGTCGTACTGAAGCTTTCTTT. It specifies CASSYGRGRTEAFF.